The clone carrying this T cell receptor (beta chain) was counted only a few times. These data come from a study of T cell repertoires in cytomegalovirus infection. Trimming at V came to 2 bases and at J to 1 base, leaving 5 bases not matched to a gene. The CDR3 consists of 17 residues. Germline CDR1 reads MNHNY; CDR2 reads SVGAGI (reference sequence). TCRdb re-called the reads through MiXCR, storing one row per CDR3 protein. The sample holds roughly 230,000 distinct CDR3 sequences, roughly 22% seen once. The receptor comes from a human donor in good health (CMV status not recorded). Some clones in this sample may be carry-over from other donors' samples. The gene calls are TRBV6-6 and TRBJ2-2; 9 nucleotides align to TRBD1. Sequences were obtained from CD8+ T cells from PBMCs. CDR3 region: CASSYPETGGNTGELFF. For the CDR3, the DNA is TGTGCCAGCAGTTACCCCGAGACAGGGGGGAACACCGGGGAGCTGTTTTTT.